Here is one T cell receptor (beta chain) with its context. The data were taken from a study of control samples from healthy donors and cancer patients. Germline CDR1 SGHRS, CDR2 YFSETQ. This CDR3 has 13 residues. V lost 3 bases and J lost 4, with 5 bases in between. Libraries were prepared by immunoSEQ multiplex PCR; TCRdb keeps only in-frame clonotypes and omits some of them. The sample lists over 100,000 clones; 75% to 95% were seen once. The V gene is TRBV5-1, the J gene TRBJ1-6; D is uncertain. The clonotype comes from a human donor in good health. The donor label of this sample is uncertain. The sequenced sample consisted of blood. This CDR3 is CASSSRYNSPLHF. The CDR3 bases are TGCGCCAGCAGCTCCAGGTATAATTCACCCCTCCACTTT.